The 14 T cell receptor beta chains presented below share a single source sample, sequenced in a study of blood T cell repertoires in COVID-19. This table comes from immunoSEQ multiplex PCR, and its TCRdb copy is limited to in-frame clones, with some not included. The repertoire holds about 320,000 clones, more than 70% seen once, with under 8% in the top ten. Specimen: peripheral blood. These receptor sequences come from a young man who had recovered from COVID-19.

The V and J genes are TRBV11-2 and TRBJ2-7, with 10 bases identical to TRBD2. This CDR3 comprises 19 residues. Trimming at V came to 1 base and at J to 0 bases, leaving 12 bases not matched to a gene. Germline V CDR1 and CDR2: SGHAT, FQNNGV. CDR3 in DNA: TGTGCCAGCAGCTTAGTCCCCTACCCTAGCGGGAGTCTCTCCTACGAGCAGTACTTC. This sequence encodes CASSLVPYPSGSLSYEQYF.

The J gene is TRBJ2-7, the V gene TRBV15; D gene unclear. CDR3 size: 16 residues. CDR1 and CDR2 from the germline V gene are LNHNV and YYDKDF (reference sequence). V was pared by 0 bases and J by 0 bases, with 12 bases between. The CDR3 DNA reads as TGTGCCACCAGCAGAGATCGCGGCGGTAGCTCCTACGAGCAGTACTTC. It yields the protein CATSRDRGGSSYEQYF.

The chain links TRBV10-2 to TRBJ1-5; TRBD1 is a possible D gene (5 bases). The V gene's germline CDR1 is WSHSY and CDR2 SAAADI. CDR3 length: 13 amino acids. V dropped 6 bases and J dropped 8 bases, with 14 bases sitting between them. For the CDR3, the DNA is TGCGCCAGCAGGTCAGGGCTTGAGAAGCCCCAGCATTTT. This codes for CASRSGLEKPQHF.

This clone came up once. The sample holds other DNA sequences that translate to the same CDR3. The genes are TRBV6-5 and TRBJ2-1; D possibly corresponds to TRBD2 (5 bases). Trimming took off 2 bases at V and 8 bases at J, with 10 bases between the two ends. CDR1 MNHEY and CDR2 SVGAGI come from the germline V gene. This CDR3 is 13 amino acids long. In nucleotides, the CDR3 is TGTGCCAGCAGTTACCTCCGAGGGCATGAGCAGTTCTTC. Its protein is CASSYLRGHEQFF.

This clone showed up just once. The rearrangement uses TRBV19 and TRBJ1-2; tentatively, D is TRBD1 (6 bases). The CDR3 has 15 amino acids. Trimming shortened V by 3 bases and J by 2 bases, and 13 bases separated the two germline ends. CDR1 is LNHDA, CDR2 SQIVND, per germline (reference sequence). CDR3 DNA sequence: TGTGCCAGTAGTATTAGTAGGCAGGGGAACTATGGCTACACCTTC. This sequence encodes CASSISRQGNYGYTF.

The DNA for the CDR3 is TGCAGCGTTTCGAGGGATACTGAAGCTTTCTTT. The encoded protein is CSVSRDTEAFF. The chain uses TRBV29-1 and TRBJ1-1; unclear D gene. The V and J ends lost 5 bases and 5 bases respectively, with 9 bases between them. Germline loops: CDR1 SQVTM, CDR2 ANQGSEA. The CDR3 consists of 11 residues.

The chain joins TRBV7-3 to TRBJ2-1; 7 positions match TRBD2. Germline V gene data show CDR1 as SGHTA and CDR2 as FQGTGA. The CDR3 consists of 17 residues. V was clipped by 4 bases and J by 0 bases; unmatched bases: 9. The CDR3 protein is CASSSGEGRSSYNEQFF. CDR3 DNA sequence: TGTGCCAGCAGCTCGGGGGAGGGGCGGAGCTCCTACAATGAGCAGTTCTTC.

This sequence joins TRBV3-1 (or the pseudogene TRBV3-2) and TRBJ1-2, with 8 bases matching TRBD1. The V and J ends lost 0 bases and 4 bases, in that order; junction bases with no gene match: 4. Looked up from germline, CDR1 is LGHDT and CDR2 is YNNKEL (reference sequence). The CDR3 sequence is 15 residues long. CDR3 bases: TGTGCCAGCAGCCAAGAAGTGACAGGGGCCTATGGCTACACCTTC. Translating gives CASSQEVTGAYGYTF.

V usage is TRBV25-1 and J usage is TRBJ2-3; 7 nucleotides align to TRBD2. The J segment lost 4 bases and the V segment lost 8 bases, leaving 21 bases of the junction unmatched. The germline gives CDR1 MGHDK, CDR2 SYGVNS. The CDR3 spans 18 residues. CDR3: CASGVGGRFWGMADTQYF. The CDR3 bases are TGTGCCAGCGGTGTAGGCGGGAGATTCTGGGGCATGGCAGATACGCAGTATTTT.

For the CDR3, the DNA is TGTGCCAGCAGCCAACTACAGGGGGACAATTCACCCCTCCACTTT. Amino acid sequence: CASSQLQGDNSPLHF. The gene calls are TRBV14 and TRBJ1-6; the match to TRBD1 covers 8 bases. Trimming took 2 bases from V and 7 from J; bases not matched to a gene: 4. Germline CDR1 reads SGHDN; CDR2 reads FVKESK. CDR3 size: 15 residues. Full variable domain (remainder filled in from reference TRBV14 and TRBJ1-6): EAGVTQFPSHSVIEKGQTVTLRCDPISGHDNLYWYRRVMGKEIKFLLHFVKESKQDESGMPNNRFLAERTGGTYSTLKVQPAELEDSGVYFCASSQLQGDNSPLHFGNGTRLTVT.

The rearrangement uses TRBV20-1 and TRBJ1-2; tentatively, D is TRBD1 (6 bases). Trimming removed 4 bases from V and 8 bases from J, with 11 bases in between. The CDR3 is 11 residues long. Germline V lookup: CDR1 DFQATT, CDR2 SNEGSKA (reference sequence). CDR3 region: CSAMRTDGYTF. CDR3 in DNA: TGCAGTGCTATGAGGACAGACGGCTACACCTTC.

V usage is TRBV4-2 and J usage is TRBJ2-7, with D possibly being TRBD2 (5 bases). Trimming took 0 bases from V and 6 from J, leaving 18 bases between them. CDR3 length: 16 amino acids. Germline V gene data show CDR1 as LGHNA and CDR2 as YNFKEQ. The CDR3 DNA reads as TGTGCCAGCAGCCAAGAGGGCGGAGGCTTCGCAGGCGAGCAGTACTTC. Amino acid sequence: CASSQEGGGFAGEQYF.

The genes are TRBV5-1 and TRBJ2-5; 7 bases agree with TRBD1. J was trimmed by 4 bases and V by 4 bases; bases with no gene match: 10. This CDR3 region has 15 residues. Germline V gene data show CDR1 as SGHRS and CDR2 as YFSETQ. The CDR3 here is CASSPPDRVGETQYF. The CDR3 nucleotides read TGCGCCAGCAGCCCCCCAGACAGGGTAGGAGAGACCCAGTACTTC.

The chain has TRBV3-1 (or the pseudogene TRBV3-2) and TRBJ2-2, with D unclear. CDR1 is LGHDT, CDR2 YNNKEL, per germline (reference sequence). The V end lost 1 base, the J end lost 6 bases, and 9 bases lay between the germline ends. The CDR3 totals 14 residues. The CDR3 nucleotides read TGTGCCAGCAGCCAAGTATCGGGTGCCGGGGAGCTGTTTTTT. The encoded protein is CASSQVSGAGELFF.